This entry lists 25 T cell receptor beta chains sequenced from one sample in a study of Tregs in tolerant kidney transplant recipients (dated 2019 in TCRdb). Library preparation employed the immunoSEQ multiplex PCR assay. TCRdb took over this immuneACCESS table, retaining in-frame rearrangements with V and J assigned. Such tables are incomplete; in checked studies, under half of the missing clones stem from an unresolved V gene, and the remainder is unexplained. This sample is represented by hundreds of thousands of clones; about 80% of them were singletons. Around 0.61% of the sample goes to the ten largest clones. Sample: CD4+ T cells from blood. The receptors derive from a human donor in good health.

This chain joins TRBV2 and TRBJ2-7; TRBD1 agrees at 7 bases. CDR3 length: 14 amino acids. Germline lookup yields CDR1 SNHLY and CDR2 FYNNEI. V lost 4 bases and J lost 0; bases outside the gene matches: 3. CDR3 in amino acids: CASSGRDSSYEQYF. CDR3 nucleotides: TGTGCCAGCAGTGGTCGGGACAGCTCCTACGAGCAGTACTTC.

The chain links TRBV9 to TRBJ1-6; D unresolved. This CDR3 comprises 13 residues. Germline V lookup: CDR1 SGDLS, CDR2 YYNGEE. Trimming took off 4 bases at V and 7 bases at J, with 9 bases between the two ends. The CDR3 spells CASSPYQNSPLHF. CDR3 nucleotide sequence: TGTGCCAGCAGCCCATACCAGAATTCACCCCTCCACTTT.

The CDR3 loop is CASRVGLQGSYEQYF. In nucleotides, the CDR3 is TGTGCCAGCAGAGTCGGATTACAGGGCTCCTACGAGCAGTACTTC. This rearrangement joins TRBV27 to TRBJ2-7; weak D call: TRBD1 (6 bases). Trimming removed 6 bases at V and 0 bases at J, with 15 bases between. The CDR3 has 15 residues. Germline V lookup: CDR1 MNHEY, CDR2 SMNVEV (reference sequence).

This clone was counted a few times. The chain uses TRBV6-5 and TRBJ2-7; D is possibly TRBD2 (5 bases). The CDR3 covers 15 residues. Germline V gene sequence: CDR1 MNHEY, CDR2 SVGAGI. Trimming stripped 0 bases from V and 2 bases from J, with 11 bases between. CDR3 coding DNA: TGTGCCAGCAGTTACTCGTGGACTCCTACCTACGAGCAGTACTTC. As protein: CASSYSWTPTYEQYF.

This clone was observed once. This sequence joins TRBV9 and TRBJ1-6, with a tentative D call TRBD1 (6 bases). In germline, CDR1 is SGDLS, CDR2 YYNGEE. V was trimmed by 3 bases and J by 6 bases, leaving 10 bases between them. This CDR3 contains 14 residues. CDR3 sequence reads: CASSGGPLNSPLHF. In nucleotides, the CDR3 is TGTGCCAGCAGCGGGGGGCCTCTTAATTCACCCCTCCACTTT.

The rearrangement links TRBV30 to TRBJ2-7, with 8 bases that match TRBD1. This CDR3 is 15 amino acids long. J lost 2 bases, V lost 4 bases, and 10 bases had no gene match. Germline CDR1 reads GTSNPN; CDR2 reads SVGIG (reference sequence). CDR3 residues: CAWTRGQGRTYEQYF. The CDR3 DNA sequence: TGTGCCTGGACCCGAGGACAGGGCCGAACCTACGAGCAGTACTTC.

Only one count was recorded for this clone. Within the sample, other DNA sequences also encode this same CDR3. The rearrangement joins TRBV20-1 to TRBJ2-5; D gene ambiguous. The CDR3 extends over 11 amino acids. CDR1 is DFQATT and CDR2 is SNEGSKA in the germline V gene (reference sequence). In nucleotides, the CDR3 is TGCAGAGTCGGAGTTTCTGAGACCCAGTACTTC. Protein sequence: CRVGVSETQYF.

The chain joins TRBV6-1 to TRBJ2-1, with 11 nucleotides matching TRBD2. V lost 3 bases, J lost 5 bases, and 6 bases stayed unmatched. The CDR3 sequence is 16 residues long. Germline CDR1 reads MNHNS; CDR2 reads SASEGT. The CDR3 nucleotides read TGTGCCAGCAGTGACCAGACTAGCGGGGACCACAATGAGCAGTTCTTC. Translated: CASSDQTSGDHNEQFF.

This clone was detected only once. This chain links TRBV18 with TRBJ1-5; a possible D gene is TRBD1 (5 bases). The CDR3 has 14 residues. Trimming removed 4 bases from V and 3 bases from J, with 10 bases in between. The germline gives CDR1 KGHSH, CDR2 LQKENI. The CDR3 DNA reads TGTGCCAGCTCACTCCAGGGACCCAATCAGCCCCAGCATTTT. Amino acid sequence: CASSLQGPNQPQHF.

The chain is built from TRBV2 and TRBJ2-2; D remains unclear. Between the trimmed V and J ends, which lost 6 bases and 0 bases, there was a span of 11 bases. From germline, CDR1 is SNHLY and CDR2 FYNNEI. The CDR3 totals 15 residues. This CDR3 is CASSFKGTNTGELFF. CDR3 DNA: TGTGCCAGCAGCTTCAAGGGAACGAACACCGGGGAGCTGTTTTTT.

This clone occurred a few times. The gene calls are TRBV5-4 and TRBJ2-7, with D unclear. The germline V and J ends were trimmed by 4 bases and 2 bases, with 10 bases remaining between them. The germline V gene has CDR1 SGHNT and CDR2 YYREEE (reference sequence). The length of the CDR3 is 13 residues. In nucleotides, the CDR3 is TGTGCCAGCAGCATAGACCAGACCTACGAGCAGTACTTC. Its translation: CASSIDQTYEQYF.

About this clone: The junction does not match germline at one end; this may be a read error. The chain combines TRBV7-7 with TRBJ2-1; 13 bases map to TRBD2. The length of the CDR3 is 16 residues. CDR1 and CDR2 from the germline V gene are SSHAT and FNYEAQ (reference sequence). CDR3 region: CASSLGLAGTNNEQFF. The DNA for the CDR3 is TGTGCTAGCAGCCTGGGACTAGCGGGGACAAACAATGAGCAGTTCTTC.

The chain's CDR3 is CASSETGGAGAVQYF. CDR3 DNA sequence: TGTGCCAGCAGTGAGACAGGGGGCGCGGGGGCTGTGCAGTATTTT. This sequence joins TRBV2 and TRBJ2-3; 10 bases line up with TRBD1. CDR1 is SNHLY, CDR2 FYNNEI, per germline. The CDR3 covers 15 residues. V lost 3 bases and J lost 11; bases outside the gene matches: 11.

The V gene is TRBV7-3, the J gene TRBJ2-2, with 12 bases aligning to TRBD2. This CDR3 contains 17 residues. The trim removed 5 bases at V and 6 bases at J, leaving 10 bases unmatched. The germline CDR1 and CDR2 sequences are SGHTA and FQGTGA. CDR3 nucleotides: TGTGCCAGCAGCCCGCAGCGGACTAGCGGGATTTCCGGGGAGCTGTTTTTT. Translation: CASSPQRTSGISGELFF.

The chain uses TRBV6-6 and TRBJ2-7; TRBD2 matches 11 bases. V was pared by 4 bases and J by 3 bases, with 8 bases of the junction left unmatched. Germline V gives CDR1 MNHNY, CDR2 SVGAGI (reference sequence). The CDR3 contains 16 residues. Here the CDR3 DNA reads TGTGCCAGCAGTTCCCCTAGCGGGAGGCCAATCTACGAGCAGTACTTC. This sequence encodes CASSSPSGRPIYEQYF.

This sequence joins TRBV7-9 and TRBJ2-5, with TRBD1 as a possible D gene (6 bases). Germline V gives CDR1 SEHNR, CDR2 FQNEAQ (reference sequence). Trimming stripped 6 bases from V and 5 bases from J, with 13 bases between. The CDR3 loop spans 13 amino acids. CDR3 sequence: CASRYYRVETQYF. The CDR3 DNA follows: TGTGCCAGCAGATACTACAGGGTTGAGACCCAGTACTTC.

The V and J genes are TRBV7-8 and TRBJ2-7; 8 positions match TRBD1. This CDR3 comprises 15 residues. Germline CDR1 and CDR2: SGHVS and FQNEAQ. J gave up 3 bases and V 6 bases, and 10 bases lay outside the gene matches. The CDR3 region has the DNA TGTGCCAGCAGTGTACGTAGGACAGGGATCTACGAGCAGTACTTC. Its protein product is CASSVRRTGIYEQYF. Looking up the rest from reference TRBV7-8 and TRBJ2-7 gives the full variable domain: GAGVSQSPRYKVAKRGQDVALRCDPISGHVSLFWYQQALGQGPEFLTYFQNEAQLDKSGLPSDRFFAERPEGSVSTLKIQRTQQEDSAVYLCASSVRRTGIYEQYFGPGTRLTVT.

V and J are TRBV5-1 and TRBJ1-1, with D possibly being TRBD1 (6 bases). The CDR3 is 17 residues long. Trimming cost V 4 bases and J 1 base, with 20 bases left between them. Per germline, CDR1 SGHRS and CDR2 YFSETQ. The CDR3 DNA reads TGCGCCAGCAGCCCCGGGAGGGGGTGGGGCGCGAACACTGAAGCTTTCTTT. It is translated as CASSPGRGWGANTEAFF.

The chain links TRBV18 to TRBJ2-3; the D is unclear. The CDR3 has 14 amino acids. Germline CDR1 KGHSH, CDR2 LQKENI. Trimming left V 4 bases short and J 7 bases short, with 15 bases between. CDR3 sequence: CASSQGATLNTQYF. The CDR3 bases are TGTGCCAGCTCACAAGGAGCGACGCTGAATACGCAGTATTTT.

The rearrangement links TRBV7-9 to TRBJ1-5; D might be TRBD1 (5 bases). Per the germline V gene, CDR1 is SEHNR and CDR2 is FQNEAQ (reference sequence). V gave up 5 bases and J gave up 4 bases, with 15 bases separating them. The CDR3 runs 15 residues. The CDR3 here is CASSKTSGHNQPQHF. CDR3 coding DNA: TGTGCCAGCAGCAAAACCTCAGGACATAATCAGCCCCAGCATTTT.

The chain joins TRBV5-1 to TRBJ2-7; no clear D gene. This CDR3 contains 12 residues. The germline V gene encodes CDR1 SGHRS and CDR2 YFSETQ. The germline V and J ends were trimmed by 5 bases and 2 bases, with 8 bases remaining between them. The chain's CDR3 is CASSGGAYEQYF. The CDR3 bases are TGCGCCAGCAGTGGTGGGGCCTACGAGCAGTACTTC.

Only a few counts were recorded for this clone. The CDR3 reads CASSLLRDRAGELFF. CDR3 sequence (DNA): TGTGCCAGCAGCTTGCTTCGAGATCGGGCCGGGGAGCTGTTTTTT. The genes are TRBV5-6 and TRBJ2-2; D not certain. The CDR3 covers 15 residues. V lost 1 base and J lost 6, with 13 bases in between. In germline, CDR1 is SGHDT, CDR2 YYEEEE.

The genes are TRBV15 and TRBJ2-1; D may be TRBD2 (6 bases). Germline CDR1 reads LNHNV; CDR2 reads YYDKDF (reference sequence). Trimming cost V 0 bases and J 10 bases, with 10 bases left between them. The CDR3 totals 13 residues. CDR3 loop: CATSREEGREQFF. In DNA form, the CDR3 reads TGTGCCACCAGCAGAGAGGAGGGACGGGAGCAGTTCTTC.

This clone was detected only once. The chain recombines TRBV10-3 with TRBJ2-7; a possible D gene is TRBD1 (7 bases). V dropped 10 bases and J dropped 2 bases, with 18 bases sitting between them. Germline V gives CDR1 ENHRY, CDR2 SYGVKD. This CDR3 has 14 amino acids. The CDR3 is CATGGDRGAYEQYF. The CDR3 bases are TGTGCCACCGGCGGGGACAGAGGTGCCTACGAGCAGTACTTC.

The J gene is TRBJ1-1, the V gene TRBV10-3; D gene uncertain. V was shortened by 2 bases and J by 4 bases, with 17 bases between the two germline ends. The germline V gene has CDR1 ENHRY and CDR2 SYGVKD. CDR3 length equals 16 residues. The DNA of the CDR3 is TGTGCCATCAGTGAGACGGACCTTCACCGGAGCACTGAAGCTTTCTTT. This codes for CAISETDLHRSTEAFF.